This record looks at one TCR beta chain sequence and its context. The antigen is not known. This specimen comes from a study of radiotherapy plus CTLA-4 blockade in lung cancer. Study-wide context: In roughly 19% of patients, objective responses were seen; 31% had disease control. Study-level findings and limits: Tumor-origin TCR clones grew in blood after radiotherapy plus ipilimumab.

Data came from immunoSEQ multiplex PCR; TCRdb stores just in-frame clones and leaves some out. This repertoire shows 62,000 or so clones, 65% to 80% found once; its top ten account for 10%. Receiving focal radiation plus CTLA-4 blockade with ipilimumab were patients who had chemo-refractory metastatic non-small-cell lung cancer. The V end was cut by 3 bases, the J end by 5 bases, with 4 bases between. CDR3 length: 12 residues. Germline loops: CDR1 MNHEY, CDR2 SMNVEV (reference sequence). This clonotype originated in a human donor with non-small cell lung cancer who had a complete response to radiotherapy plus ipilimumab. The source was peripheral blood, collected from a patient treated with radiotherapy plus ipilimumab. This chain joins TRBV27 and TRBJ2-2, with D uncertain. The CDR3 nucleotides are TGTGCCAGCAGTTTCACTACCGGGGAGCTGTTTTTT. It yields the protein CASSFTTGELFF.